A selection of T cell receptor beta chains follows, all from one sample in a study of T cells in Graves' hyperthyroidism and ophthalmopathy. Via MiXCR, TCRdb re-called the multiplex PCR reads, giving one row per CDR3 protein. The sample holds a few hundred thousand distinct CDR3 sequences, about 15% seen once. The material sequenced was blood. The receptors originated from a woman in her 30s with Graves' hyperthyroidism that later progressed to Graves' ophthalmopathy. CDR3s include the opening cysteine and the closing phenylalanine or tryptophan. Fields, in order: J gene, clone size, D gene, V gene, CDR3 DNA, CDR3 protein. D genes are given only for firm matches. A clone size is listed for some rows: how often the clone was seen (once, few, many), or a class if it is expanded.

>TRBJ1-4|NA|NA|TRBV6-2/TRBV6-3
TGTGCCGGCAGAAAGGGAATATGGACGAATGAAAAACTGTTTTTT
CAGRKGIWTNEKLFF
>TRBJ2-2|NA|TRBD1|TRBV6-2/TRBV6-3
TGTGCCAGCAGCCTCCAGGGGGCGATCACCGGGGAGCTGTTTTTT
CASSLQGAITGELFF
>TRBJ2-7|few|NA|TRBV19
TGTGCCAGTAGTAAGGGCTCGGATCAGAGCTACGAGCAGTACTTC
CASSKGSDQSYEQYF
>TRBJ2-7|many|NA|TRBV7-2
TGTGCCAGCAGCTTGGGGGGGGCGGGGAGGTACGAGCAGTACTTC
CASSLGGAGRYEQYF
>TRBJ2-5|many|NA|TRBV28
TGTGCCAGCAGTTTAAGGGGGGCAGGGGGGAAAGAGACCCAGTACTTC
CASSLRGAGGKETQYF
>TRBJ2-7|many|TRBD1|TRBV20-1
TGCAGTGCTAGTTCAGGACAGGGGGAATATGTGCAGTACTTC
CSASSGQGEYVQYF
>TRBJ1-1|many|NA|TRBV7-9
TGTGCCAGCAGCTTAGTGGAATGGGACACTGAAGCTTTCTTT
CASSLVEWDTEAFF
>TRBJ2-5|NA|NA|TRBV7-2
TGTGCCAGCAGCTTTACCCCCCGAGAGACCCAGTACTTC
CASSFTPRETQYF
>TRBJ2-1|NA|TRBD2|TRBV20-1
TGCAGTGCTAGTAGTAGCGGGAGACGCGACTATGAGCAGTTCTTC
CSASSSGRRDYEQFF
>TRBJ2-3|NA|NA|TRBV6-2/TRBV6-3
TGTGCCAGCAGTTACAACCCCTCCTGGCCGGGCGAGCGCACAGATACGCAGTATTTT
CASSYNPSWPGERTDTQYF
>TRBJ2-7|many|NA|TRBV14
TGTGCCAGCAGCCAAGTAGGCGGAACCTACGAGCAGTACTTC
CASSQVGGTYEQYF
>TRBJ1-1|many|NA|TRBV5-6
TGTGCCAGCAGCTCACCTAGGGGGGGAACAAACACTGAAGCTTTCTTT
CASSSPRGGTNTEAFF
>TRBJ1-5|many|NA|TRBV10-3
TGTGCCATCAGCTCGGACAGCTCCAATCAGCCCCAGCATTTT
CAISSDSSNQPQHF
>TRBJ2-7|NA|NA|TRBV20-1
TGCAGTGCTAGTTGGGCGGGACCAGACGAGCAGTACTTC
CSASWAGPDEQYF
>TRBJ1-3|few|TRBD1|TRBV20-1
TGCAGTGCCACCAGGGGGGACTCTGGAAACACCATATATTTT
CSATRGDSGNTIYF
>TRBJ2-1|NA|NA|TRBV7-9
TGTGCTGCTTGCGGGGCTAGAATTGACAATGAGCAGTTCTTC
CAACGARIDNEQFF
>TRBJ2-1|NA|NA|TRBV9
TGTGCCAGCAGCGTAGACCCCCCCCCACTGTTCTTC
CASSVDPPPLFF
>TRBJ2-5|NA|NA|TRBV27
TGTGCCAGCAGTTCGGGACTGGCACAAGAGACCCAGTACTTC
CASSSGLAQETQYF
>TRBJ1-4|NA|NA|TRBV4-1
TGCGCCAGCAGCCAAGAGCGGACAGCGGGCCGGGAAAAACTGTTTTTT
CASSQERTAGREKLFF
>TRBJ2-5|NA|NA|TRBV9
TGTGCCAGCAGCGTATTCCCCCTCCAAGAGACCCAGTACTTC
CASSVFPLQETQYF
>TRBJ2-1|many|TRBD2|TRBV29-1
TGCAGCGTTGAAGATCAGGGGACTAGATACAATGAGCAGTTCTTC
CSVEDQGTRYNEQFF
>TRBJ2-7|NA|NA|TRBV14
TGTGCCAGCAGCCGTCACGGATACTACGAGCAGTACTTC
CASSRHGYYEQYF
>TRBJ1-1|many|NA|TRBV20-1
TGCAGTGCTAGAGATCGGATGACTGAAGCTTTCTTT
CSARDRMTEAFF
>TRBJ1-2|many|NA|TRBV29-1
TGCAGCGTTGGGGCGGCCTATGGCTACACCTTC
CSVGAAYGYTF
>TRBJ1-1|many|NA|TRBV30
TGTGCCTGGAGTGCAGCGCAGGGCGCTGAAGCTTTCTTT
CAWSAAQGAEAFF
>TRBJ2-7|NA|NA|TRBV4-1
TGCGCCAGCAGCCAAGGCGAGGACTACGGATACGAGCAGTACTTC
CASSQGEDYGYEQYF
>TRBJ1-6|many|NA|TRBV10-3
TGTGCCATCAGTGGGTCGCCCGGGACACGGAATTCACCCCTCCACTTT
CAISGSPGTRNSPLHF
>TRBJ1-1|NA|NA|TRBV4-3
TGCGCCAGCAGCCAACCCGGGAGGGACACTGAAGCTTTCTTT
CASSQPGRDTEAFF
>TRBJ1-1|many|TRBD1|TRBV12-3/TRBV12-4
TGTGCCAGCAGTCACGGGACAGTAATGAACACTGAAGCTTTCTTT
CASSHGTVMNTEAFF
>TRBJ2-7|many|NA|TRBV5-1
TGCGCCAGCAGCTTGGTCTCCGGGGGTCTGGACGAGCAGTACTTC
CASSLVSGGLDEQYF
>TRBJ2-5|NA|NA|TRBV18
TGTGCCAGCTCAGAGGGCAAAGTCCAAGAGACCCAGTACTTC
CASSEGKVQETQYF
>TRBJ1-4|few|NA|TRBV18
TGTGCCAGCTCACCACTAACGAAGGGAGGGTTTGAAAAACTGTTTTTT
CASSPLTKGGFEKLFF
>TRBJ2-2|many|NA|TRBV7-6
TGTGCCAGCAGCTCAGGTGGCTTGGGAGGGGAGCTGTTTTTT
CASSSGGLGGELFF
>TRBJ1-1|many|NA|TRBV9
TGTGCCAGCAGTGACTCCGGGACGGGCAACACTGAAGCTTTCTTT
CASSDSGTGNTEAFF
>TRBJ2-5|many|TRBD2|TRBV29-1
TGCAGCGGGCAACCCGGGACTACCCAAGAGACCCAGTACTTC
CSGQPGTTQETQYF
>TRBJ2-1|many|NA|TRBV30
TGTGCCTGGAGCTCGGCAGGCTCCCCCAATGAGCAGTTCTTC
CAWSSAGSPNEQFF
>TRBJ1-4|once|TRBD1|TRBV28
TGTGCCAGCAGGTCGAGGGGGGACAGCCTTGCAACTAATGAAAAACTGTTTTTT
CASRSRGDSLATNEKLFF
>TRBJ2-3|NA|NA|TRBV6-1
TGTGCCAGCAGTGCTCTAATCGGGAGCTCAGATACGCAGTATTTT
CASSALIGSSDTQYF
>TRBJ1-6|many|NA|TRBV5-1
TGCGCCAGCAGCCTCGACCGGGGGCCCCTCCACTTT
CASSLDRGPLHF
>TRBJ2-2|many|NA|TRBV12-3/TRBV12-4
TGTGCCAGCAGTTGGTTAGGTACCTTCGGTGCCGGGGAGCTGTTTTTT
CASSWLGTFGAGELFF
>TRBJ2-7|many|NA|TRBV28
TGTGCCAGCTCAGGCTCTATTGGACGGTTCTACGAGCAGTACTTC
CASSGSIGRFYEQYF
>TRBJ2-1|many|TRBD2|TRBV3-1
TGTGCCAGCAGCCAAGGTCTAGCGGGAGGGTTTGAGCAGTTCTTC
CASSQGLAGGFEQFF
>TRBJ1-4|NA|NA|TRBV6-5
TGTGCCAGCAGTTACTCAAAAGGGGGGGCTAATGAAAAACTGTTTTTT
CASSYSKGGANEKLFF
>TRBJ1-4|NA|NA|TRBV6-1
TGTGCCAGCAGAAAGGGGATAGGGCCTAATGAAAAACTGTTTTTT
CASRKGIGPNEKLFF
>TRBJ1-1|few|TRBD1|TRBV20-1
TGCAGTGCTAGAAACAGGGGATACACTGAAGCTTTCTTT
CSARNRGYTEAFF